The 30 T cell receptor beta chains below were found in one sample sequenced in a study of Graves' ophthalmopathy and Graves' hyperthyroidism. Amplified TCR beta CDR3 regions were obtained using RNA transcripts as template. Second-round multiplex PCR came after a first-round RT-PCR that employed HTBI primers. Via MiXCR, TCRdb re-called the multiplex PCR reads, giving one row per CDR3 protein. This table holds 600,000 to 950,000 distinct CDR3 sequences, 40% found once. Sample: peripheral blood. Every receptor here comes from an adult man with Graves' ophthalmopathy.

A note on this clonotype: The junction and the germline gene differ at one end; a read error may be behind it. The chain joins TRBV7-9 to TRBJ2-7; D may be TRBD1 or TRBD2 (5 bases each). The CDR3 totals 13 residues. Germline V gives CDR1 SEHNR, CDR2 FQNEAQ (reference sequence). CDR3 protein: CASSIDGTYERYF. The CDR3 nucleotides read TGTGCCAGCAGCATAGACGGGACCTACGAGCGGTACTTC.

This clonotype was counted between two and nine times. The CDR3 bases are TGCAGTGCTAGGGAACTAGCGGAAAGCTACGAGCAGTACTTC. Translating gives CSARELAESYEQYF. The V call is TRBV20-1, the J call TRBJ2-7; 8 positions match TRBD2. Germline-derived CDR1 and CDR2 are DFQATT and SNEGSKA (reference sequence). With V trimmed by 3 bases and J by 3 bases, 7 bases remained unmatched. The CDR3 runs to 14 residues.

This clonotype appeared many times. The chain uses TRBV7-2 and TRBJ1-2, with D unclear. The V gene's germline CDR1 is SGHTA and CDR2 FQGNSA. The V end was cut by 7 bases, the J end by 8 bases, with 14 bases between. The CDR3 loop spans 12 amino acids. The CDR3 sequence: CASTQPGRGYTF. In DNA, the CDR3 is TGTGCCAGCACACAGCCCGGGAGGGGCTACACCTTC. Complete variable domain (other parts from reference TRBV7-2 and TRBJ1-2): GAGVSQSPSNKVTEKGKDVELRCDPISGHTALYWYRQSLGQGLEFLIYFQGNSAPDKSGLPSDRFSAERTGGSVSTLTIQRTQQEDSAVYLCASTQPGRGYTFGSGTRLTVV.

This clonotype was observed a handful of times. The V and J genes are TRBV2 and TRBJ2-7, with D perhaps matching TRBD1 (6 bases). Germline values: CDR1 SNHLY, CDR2 FYNNEI. Deletions cut 5 bases from V and 2 bases from J, with 13 bases between. The CDR3 is 14 residues long. The CDR3 sequence: CASSPTDRAYEQYF. The DNA for the CDR3 is TGTGCCAGCAGTCCGACGGACAGAGCCTACGAGCAGTACTTC. The full variable domain, its missing parts supplied by reference TRBV2 and TRBJ2-7, is EPEVTQTPSHQVTQMGQEVILRCVPISNHLYFYWYRQILGQKVEFLVSFYNNEISEKSEIFDDQFSVERPDGSNFTLKIRSTKLEDSAMYFCASSPTDRAYEQYFGPGTRLTVT.

V is TRBV29-1 and J is TRBJ1-1; D perhaps matches TRBD1 (5 bases). Germline V lookup: CDR1 SQVTM, CDR2 ANQGSEA. Trimming left V 6 bases short and J 5 bases short, with 22 bases between. This CDR3 is built from 15 residues. As DNA, the CDR3 is TGCAGCGTCATGGGAGGGACTCCCTGGGGTACTGAAGCTTTCTTT. This gives the protein CSVMGGTPWGTEAFF.

There are a few counts of this clonotype. The rearrangement links TRBV5-5 to TRBJ1-1; 8 positions agree with TRBD1. From germline, CDR1 is SGHKS and CDR2 YYEKEE (reference sequence). Losses at the gene ends were 3 bases for V and 5 bases for J; bases not matched to a gene: 9. The CDR3 is made up of 15 amino acids. This CDR3 is CASSSPGQGGTEAFF. Written as DNA, the CDR3 is TGTGCCAGCAGCTCACCAGGACAGGGCGGTACTGAAGCTTTCTTT. Combining the CDR3 with reference TRBV5-5 and TRBJ1-1 gives the whole variable domain DAGVTQSPTHLIKTRGQQVTLRCSPISGHKSVSWYQQVLGQGPQFIFQYYEKEERGRGNFPDRFSARQFPNYSSELNVNALLLGDSALYLCASSSPGQGGTEAFFGQGTRLTVV.

In this sample, this clonotype turned up many times. This chain links TRBV2 with TRBJ1-2, with 7 bases fitting TRBD1. CDR1 and CDR2 from the germline V gene are SNHLY and FYNNEI. V lost 2 bases, J lost 4 bases, and 4 bases stayed unmatched. The CDR3 consists of 14 residues. DNA for the CDR3: TGTGCCAGCAGTGAAACGGGACAGCCCTATGGCTACACCTTC. Its protein product is CASSETGQPYGYTF.

The gene calls are TRBV2 and TRBJ2-5; 14 nucleotides match TRBD2. Germline assignment: CDR1 SNHLY and CDR2 FYNNEI. This CDR3 is 14 amino acids long. V shed 8 bases and J 11 bases; nucleotides not matched to a gene: 10. Written as DNA, the CDR3 is TGTGCCAGCGGGACTAGCGGGAGAACAGATACGCAGTACTTC. Translating gives CASGTSGRTDTQYF.

On this clonotype itself: A much larger clone differs from this one at a single base, so this may be a read error. CDR3 residues: CASSPGTGNHYGYTF. Here the CDR3 DNA reads TGTGCCAGCAGCCCCGGGACAGGGAACCACTATGGCTACACCTTC. The chain joins TRBV7-8 to TRBJ1-2; TRBD1 matches at 9 bases. After removal of 5 bases from V and 3 bases from J, the junction contained 7 bases not matched to a gene. Per the germline V gene, CDR1 is SGHVS and CDR2 is FQNEAQ. The CDR3 is 15 residues long.

This clonotype was detected only once. The rearrangement links TRBV25-1 to TRBJ1-6; TRBD1 matches at 7 bases. Looked up from germline, CDR1 is MGHDK and CDR2 is SYGVNS. Trimming took 9 bases from V and 7 from J; bases not matched to a gene: 6. The CDR3 sequence is 13 residues long. The CDR3 loop reads CASLVRGNSPLHF. DNA for the CDR3: TGTGCCAGTTTAGTCAGGGGGAATTCACCCCTCCACTTT.

The chain couples TRBV7-8 to TRBJ2-7; 8 bases map to TRBD2. J was trimmed by 2 bases and V by 5 bases; bases with no gene match: 8. This CDR3 comprises 15 residues. Germline-derived CDR1 and CDR2 are SGHVS and FQNEAQ. The CDR3 sequence is CASSQTGGATYEQYF. CDR3 DNA: TGTGCCAGCAGCCAAACCGGGGGGGCAACCTACGAGCAGTACTTC. Complete variable domain (other parts from reference TRBV7-8 and TRBJ2-7): GAGVSQSPRYKVAKRGQDVALRCDPISGHVSLFWYQQALGQGPEFLTYFQNEAQLDKSGLPSDRFFAERPEGSVSTLKIQRTQQEDSAVYLCASSQTGGATYEQYFGPGTRLTVT.

V and J are TRBV5-1 and TRBJ2-5, with a weak D call TRBD2 (5 bases). The germline V gene has CDR1 SGHRS and CDR2 YFSETQ. This CDR3 is 15 amino acids long. V lost 7 bases and J 4 bases, leaving 20 bases between the germline ends. The CDR3, as DNA: TGCGCCAGCGCTAGGAGCGGAGTGGACGGAGAGACCCAGTACTTC. It codes for CASARSGVDGETQYF.

This clonotype occurred a few times. The J gene is TRBJ2-7, the V gene TRBV2, with 12 nucleotides matching TRBD2. This CDR3 spans 18 amino acids. The V segment lost 5 bases and the J segment 3 bases; nucleotides outside the gene matches: 14. Germline V gene data show CDR1 as SNHLY and CDR2 as FYNNEI. The CDR3 loop reads CASSYSTSGRISFYEQYF. CDR3 nucleotides: TGTGCCAGCAGTTATAGCACTAGCGGGAGGATCTCTTTCTACGAGCAGTACTTC.

This clonotype was detected a few times. J is TRBJ2-7 and V is TRBV19, with 9 bases identical to TRBD1. The J segment lost 6 bases and the V segment lost 4 bases, leaving 7 bases of the junction unmatched. Germline loops: CDR1 LNHDA, CDR2 SQIVND (reference sequence). The CDR3 has 14 amino acids. DNA of the CDR3: TGTGCCAGTAGTACGACAGGGGGGTTGGTCGAGCAGTACTTC. It specifies CASSTTGGLVEQYF.

The chain links TRBV7-2 to TRBJ2-5; 8 bases match TRBD1. The length of the CDR3 is 16 residues. The V segment lost 5 bases and the J segment 4 bases; nucleotides outside the gene matches: 12. CDR1 and CDR2 (germline): SGHTA, FQGNSA. CDR3 DNA: TGTGCCAGCAGCACCAGACAGGGGCCGATTCGAGAGACCCAGTACTTC. It encodes CASSTRQGPIRETQYF.

This sequence joins TRBV10-3 and TRBJ2-2; no clear D gene. Trimming cost V 7 bases and J 3 bases, with 6 bases left between them. The CDR3 has 12 amino acids. CDR1 ENHRY and CDR2 SYGVKD come from the germline V gene. The CDR3 loop reads CAIMSDTGELFF. The CDR3 DNA sequence: TGTGCCATCATGAGCGACACCGGGGAGCTGTTTTTT.

This clonotype appeared many times. V and J are TRBV10-3 and TRBJ2-7, with unresolved D. Germline V gives CDR1 ENHRY, CDR2 SYGVKD. Between the trimmed V and J ends, which lost 8 bases and 3 bases, there was a span of 17 bases. The CDR3 runs to 14 residues. CDR3 region: CAIGQTVKIYEQYF. CDR3 coding DNA: TGTGCCATCGGCCAGACGGTAAAGATCTACGAGCAGTACTTC.

The chain recombines TRBV25-1 with TRBJ1-5; D may be TRBD1 (5 bases). Trimming pared 8 bases from V and 4 bases from J, leaving 15 bases between. This CDR3 has 14 residues. Germline V gene lookup returns CDR1 MGHDK and CDR2 SYGVNS. CDR3 in amino acids: CASGAGGANQPQHF. In DNA form, the CDR3 reads TGTGCCAGCGGTGCCGGGGGTGCTAATCAGCCCCAGCATTTT.

In this sample, this clonotype turned up many times. The chain combines TRBV20-1 with TRBJ2-5; 10 positions match TRBD2. The CDR3 extends over 16 amino acids. In germline, CDR1 is DFQATT, CDR2 SNEGSKA (reference sequence). The ends lost 3 bases at V and 1 base at J; junction bases unmatched: 8. The CDR3 is CSARKTSGEIQETQYF. CDR3 nucleotides: TGCAGTGCTAGGAAAACTAGCGGGGAGATCCAAGAGACCCAGTACTTC.

CDR3 DNA: TGTGCCAGCAGCTTAGTTCACAAAACCCAGGGGGCAACTATCGGCTACACCTTC. Its translation: CASSLVHKTQGATIGYTF. This rearrangement joins TRBV11-2 to TRBJ1-2, with 8 bases that match TRBD1. J gave up 8 bases and V 1 base, and 18 bases lay outside the gene matches. This CDR3 contains 18 residues. Germline V gene data show CDR1 as SGHAT and CDR2 as FQNNGV. Variable domain in full (rest from reference TRBV11-2 and TRBJ1-2): EAGVAQSPRYKIIEKRQSVAFWCNPISGHATLYWYQQILGQGPKLLIQFQNNGVVDDSQLPKDRFSAERLKGVDSTLKIQPAKLEDSAVYLCASSLVHKTQGATIGYTFGSGTRLTVV.

This clonotype was detected only once. The chain combines TRBV24-1 with TRBJ2-7; TRBD1 might be the D (6 bases). Trimming removed 11 bases from V and 3 bases from J, with 22 bases in between. CDR3 length equals 15 residues. CDR1 is KGHDR and CDR2 is SFDVKD in the germline V gene. The CDR3 region is CASSSQQGVGYEQYF. CDR3 sequence (DNA): TGTGCCAGCTCATCTCAACAGGGAGTCGGCTACGAGCAGTACTTC.

This clonotype was seen more than once but under ten times. CDR3: CASSLDGTYQETQYF. As DNA, the CDR3 is TGTGCCAGCAGCTTGGACGGGACGTACCAAGAGACCCAGTACTTC. This chain connects TRBV7-2 to TRBJ2-5; D tentatively reads TRBD1 or TRBD2 (5 bases each). V lost 3 bases to trimming and J lost 0 bases, with 11 bases between them. CDR3 length: 15 residues. Germline CDR1 reads SGHTA; CDR2 reads FQGNSA.

This clonotype was counted between two and nine times. This chain links TRBV6-6 with TRBJ1-2, with D possibly being TRBD1 (5 bases). V lost 6 bases to trimming and J lost 6 bases, with 11 bases between them. This CDR3 has 12 amino acids. Germline CDR1 reads MNHNY; CDR2 reads SVGAGI (reference sequence). The CDR3 DNA reads TGTGCCAGCAGCCAAGGCAGGGATGGCTACACCTTC. Translated, it gives CASSQGRDGYTF.

This rearrangement joins TRBV28 to TRBJ1-3; no clear D. The CDR3 covers 15 residues. The germline V and J ends were trimmed by 5 bases and 5 bases, with 16 bases remaining between them. CDR1 is MDHEN, CDR2 SYDVKM, per germline. CDR3 sequence: CASSPFYGGRNTIYF. CDR3 in DNA: TGTGCCAGCAGTCCGTTTTATGGAGGGCGAAACACCATATATTTT.

This clonotype was detected many times. This chain links TRBV15 with TRBJ1-5; D gene unclear. V was cut by 2 bases and J by 5 bases, with 19 bases left in between. The CDR3 consists of 17 residues. CDR1 and CDR2 from the germline V gene are LNHNV and YYDKDF (reference sequence). CDR3 protein: CATSRSLGGEGYQPQHF. CDR3 in DNA: TGTGCCACCAGCAGATCCCTGGGAGGTGAGGGATATCAGCCCCAGCATTTT.

Worth noting for this clonotype: The junction departs from germline at one end; a sequencing error may be responsible. The chain combines TRBV10-3 with TRBJ2-5; D may be TRBD2 (6 bases). The CDR3 totals 13 residues. Germline V gene lookup returns CDR1 ENHRY and CDR2 SYGVKD. The CDR3 sequence: CASSPLEGWTQYF. The CDR3 nucleotides read TGTGCCAGCAGTCCCCTGGAGGGTTGGACCCAGTACTTC.

This clonotype was counted once. Just one base apart from a much larger clone, this may be a read error. The chain has TRBV6-5 and TRBJ2-5; D is undetermined. CDR1 and CDR2 (germline): MNHEY, SVGAGI. The CDR3 length is 12 residues. Trimming stripped 4 bases from V and 5 bases from J, with 8 bases between. The CDR3 loop is CASSWTMETQYF. The CDR3 DNA reads TGTGCCAGCAGTTGGACCATGGAGACCCAGTACTTC.

V usage is TRBV7-2 and J usage is TRBJ2-3; 8 bases match TRBD1. The ends lost 5 bases at V and 2 bases at J; junction bases unmatched: 6. From germline, CDR1 is SGHTA and CDR2 FQGNSA. The CDR3 spans 15 residues. The CDR3 bases are TGTGCCAGCAGCCGACAGGGGATGGACACAGATACGCAGTATTTT. Its translation is CASSRQGMDTDTQYF.

This clonotype was counted ten times or more. The J gene is TRBJ1-1, the V gene TRBV29-1; maybe TRBD1 (5 bases). Trimming removed 7 bases at V and 3 bases at J, with 9 bases between. CDR3 length equals 11 residues. The germline CDR1 and CDR2 sequences are SQVTM and ANQGSEA. CDR3 loop: CSAGGDTEAFF. CDR3 sequence (DNA): TGCAGCGCTGGGGGAGACACTGAAGCTTTCTTT.

The chain carries TRBV7-3 and TRBJ2-6; D remains unclear. The CDR3 has 18 residues. Trimming cost V 1 base and J 0 bases, with 13 bases left between them. CDR1 and CDR2 (germline): SGHTA, FQGTGA. The CDR3 is CASSLIGRTNSGANVLTF. The CDR3 nucleotides read TGTGCCAGCAGCTTAATTGGCAGGACCAACTCTGGGGCCAACGTCCTGACTTTC.